The 3 T cell receptor beta chains below come from one sample, sequenced in a study of blood T cell repertoires in COVID-19. TCRdb's copy holds only in-frame clones and misses some; the assay was immunoSEQ multiplex PCR. The table has fewer than 200,000 clones, roughly 81% seen once. Sequenced material: peripheral blood. The receptors were gathered from a woman of 80 years or more with COVID-19, enrolled during active disease.

Many counts were recorded for this clone. CDR3 protein: CASSLLSRNFQETQYF. The CDR3 region has the DNA TGTGCCAGCAGTTTATTGTCCAGGAATTTCCAAGAGACCCAGTACTTC. The rearrangement joins TRBV27 to TRBJ2-5; D unresolved. The CDR3 covers 16 residues. From germline, CDR1 is MNHEY and CDR2 SMNVEV (reference sequence). Trimming left V 1 base short and J 1 base short, with 13 bases between.

The genes are TRBV10-3 and TRBJ2-7; perhaps TRBD1 as D (5 bases). Germline V CDR1 and CDR2: ENHRY, SYGVKD. V was trimmed by 5 bases and J by 3 bases, leaving 20 bases between them. This CDR3 contains 16 residues. The CDR3 loop is CAISQREQGQLYEQYF. In DNA, the CDR3 is TGTGCCATCAGTCAACGAGAGCAGGGTCAACTCTACGAGCAGTACTTC.

The genes are TRBV21-1 and TRBJ2-1; the table assigns TRBD1, which was not confirmed against the DNA. TRBV21-1 is termed a pseudogene. The CDR3 loop spans 15 amino acids. The CDR3 nucleotides read TGTGCCAGCAGCAACCTTAAGACAGCCTACAATGAGCAGTTCTTC. This codes for CASSNLKTAYNEQFF.